Presented here are 4 T cell receptor beta chains from one specimen sequenced in a study of control samples from healthy donors and cancer patients. The assay was immunoSEQ multiplex PCR, and TCRdb's table has in-frame clones only and misses some. The table shows 130,000 to 150,000 clones, with roughly nine tenths occurring only once. Sequenced material: blood. These receptors were taken from a woman in her thirties in good health.

As concerns this clone: The same CDR3 can be traced to other DNA sequences in this sample. The chain recombines TRBV28 with TRBJ1-2; D not resolved. This CDR3 region has 12 residues. CDR1 MDHEN and CDR2 SYDVKM come from the germline V gene. Trimming took off 8 bases at V and 5 bases at J, with 12 bases between the two ends. CDR3 sequence: CASRLGPYGYTF. As DNA, the CDR3 is TGTGCCAGCCGACTAGGCCCGTATGGCTACACCTTC.

This sequence joins TRBV7-9 and TRBJ2-1, with D perhaps matching TRBD2 (5 bases). Germline values: CDR1 SEHNR, CDR2 FQNEAQ (reference sequence). The V and J ends lost 0 bases and 10 bases respectively, with 19 bases between them. The CDR3 is 16 residues long. This CDR3 is CASSLAFQDGLEEQFF. The CDR3 DNA sequence: TGTGCCAGCAGCTTAGCGTTCCAGGATGGACTCGAAGAGCAGTTCTTC.

The chain carries TRBV7-9 and TRBJ2-7; TRBD2 matches 12 bases. Germline V gene data show CDR1 as SEHNR and CDR2 as FQNEAQ (reference sequence). The V and J ends lost 4 bases and 4 bases, in that order; junction bases with no gene match: 5. This CDR3 has 15 residues. Here the CDR3 reads CASSSSGRGAYEQYF. CDR3 in DNA: TGTGCCAGCAGCTCTAGCGGGAGGGGCGCTTACGAGCAGTACTTC. The full variable domain, in which reference TRBV7-9 and TRBJ2-7 provide the parts outside the CDR3, is DTGVSQNPRHKITKRGQNVTFRCDPISEHNRLYWYRQTLGQGPEFLTYFQNEAQLEKSRLLSDRFSAERPKGSFSTLEIQRTEQGDSAMYLCASSSSGRGAYEQYFGPGTRLTVT.

The chain combines TRBV19 with TRBJ2-1; perhaps D is TRBD1 or TRBD2 (6 bases each). The CDR3 is made up of 15 amino acids. Trimming pared 4 bases from V and 4 bases from J, leaving 14 bases between. The germline CDR1 and CDR2 sequences are LNHDA and SQIVND (reference sequence). The CDR3 spells CASSTLGGRYNEQFF. The CDR3 DNA follows: TGTGCCAGTAGTACCTTGGGGGGCAGGTACAATGAGCAGTTCTTC.